These 29 T cell receptor beta chains share one sample of origin, sequenced in a study of blood T cell repertoires in COVID-19. Sequencing used immunoSEQ multiplex PCR; TCRdb keeps in-frame clones, though not all of them. The table includes 200,000 to 250,000 clones, 82% detected once. Sequencing used peripheral blood. The receptors derive from a woman aged 80 or over with acute or convalescent COVID-19.

In this sample, this clone turned up many times. This chain joins TRBV7-9 and TRBJ1-6, with 8 bases fitting TRBD1. The CDR3 totals 14 residues. The germline V gene encodes CDR1 SEHNR and CDR2 FQNEAQ (reference sequence). Trimming took 6 bases from V and 7 from J; bases not matched to a gene: 5. DNA of the CDR3: TGTGCCAGCAGTGGGACAGGTGCGAATTCACCCCTCCACTTT. This gives the protein CASSGTGANSPLHF.

This clone was detected once. The chain has TRBV24-1 and TRBJ1-1; maybe TRBD1 (5 bases). The germline V gene encodes CDR1 KGHDR and CDR2 SFDVKD. V was clipped by 4 bases and J by 4 bases, with 9 bases between them. The length of the CDR3 is 13 residues. The CDR3 loop is CATSEGLGTEAFF. Here the CDR3 DNA reads TGTGCCACCAGTGAGGGGCTGGGCACTGAAGCTTTCTTT.

This chain joins TRBV12-3 or TRBV12-4 and TRBJ1-4; tentative D call: TRBD1 (5 bases). Between the trimmed V and J ends, which lost 7 bases and 7 bases, there was a span of 7 bases. The CDR3 extends over 11 amino acids. Written as DNA, the CDR3 is TGTGCCAGCACGGGGGGTGAAAAACTGTTTTTT. Protein: CASTGGEKLFF.

The table lists this clone with a count of one. This rearrangement joins TRBV10-3 to TRBJ1-2, with no clear D. V was cut by 4 bases and J by 5 bases, with 11 bases left in between. The CDR3 runs to 13 residues. Germline values: CDR1 ENHRY, CDR2 SYGVKD. CDR3 amino acids: CAISGRSGYGYTF. As DNA, the CDR3 is TGTGCCATCAGTGGGAGATCTGGTTATGGCTACACCTTC.

This clone has only a few counts. The chain has TRBV5-8 and TRBJ1-1; D not resolved. Trimming stripped 1 base from V and 0 bases from J, with 7 bases between. This CDR3 has 14 residues. Germline assignment: CDR1 SGHTS and CDR2 YDEGEE. The CDR3 is CASSLRVMNTEAFF. In DNA form, the CDR3 reads TGTGCCAGCAGCTTGCGGGTTATGAACACTGAAGCTTTCTTT. Together with reference TRBV5-8 and TRBJ1-1, the CDR3 gives the full variable domain: EAGVTQSPTHLIKTRGQQATLRCSPISGHTSVYWYQQALGLGLQFLLWYDEGEERNRGNFPPRFSGRQFPNYSSELNVNALELEDSALYLCASSLRVMNTEAFFGQGTRLTVV.

The genes are TRBV7-6 and TRBJ2-2; TRBD2 matches at 7 bases. CDR1 and CDR2 from the germline V gene are SGHVS and FNYEAQ. V trimming: 2 bases; J trimming: 4 bases; junction bases outside the gene matches: 1. There are 14 residues in the CDR3. CDR3 sequence (DNA): TGTGCCAGCAGCTTAAGGGAGGGCACCGGGGAGCTGTTTTTT. It is translated as CASSLREGTGELFF.

This clone turned up a few times. The CDR3 here is CAGSATRGTEAFF. The CDR3 region has the DNA TGTGCCGGATCAGCGACCCGGGGCACTGAAGCTTTCTTT. The rearrangement uses TRBV2 and TRBJ1-1; D call uncertain. Germline-derived CDR1 and CDR2 are SNHLY and FYNNEI. The V gene lost 11 bases and the J gene lost 4 bases, with 17 bases spanning the gap. The CDR3 contains 13 residues.

The genes are TRBV6-5 and TRBJ1-5; 9 nucleotides match TRBD1. Germline CDR1 MNHEY, CDR2 SVGAGI. The CDR3 extends over 15 amino acids. The V segment lost 6 bases and the J segment 3 bases; nucleotides outside the gene matches: 6. The CDR3 reads CASSQQGAHNQPQHF. CDR3 DNA: TGTGCCAGCAGCCAACAGGGGGCCCACAATCAGCCCCAGCATTTT.

This chain joins TRBV29-1 and TRBJ1-1, with D uncertain. The CDR3 is 13 residues long. The V and J ends lost 5 bases and 1 base respectively, with 11 bases between them. Germline V gene sequence: CDR1 SQVTM, CDR2 ANQGSEA. CDR3 region: CSVTVNTNTEAFF. The CDR3 DNA follows: TGCAGCGTTACAGTAAACACGAACACTGAAGCTTTCTTT.

The chain carries TRBV5-1 and TRBJ2-7, with 10 bases identical to TRBD1. Germline V lookup: CDR1 SGHRS, CDR2 YFSETQ. There are 14 residues in the CDR3. The V gene end was trimmed by 5 bases and the J gene end by 6 bases; junction bases not matched to a gene: 8. CDR3 region: CASSLGQGGSEQYF. For the CDR3, the DNA is TGCGCCAGCAGTTTAGGACAGGGGGGATCCGAGCAGTACTTC.

This clone has only one observation. The rearrangement links TRBV12-3 or TRBV12-4 to TRBJ2-7, with D maybe TRBD2 (5 bases). The CDR3 spans 13 residues. V lost 8 bases to trimming and J lost 1 base, with 12 bases between them. CDR3 residues: CASGRRASYEQYF. Here the CDR3 DNA reads TGTGCCAGCGGTAGGCGGGCATCCTACGAGCAGTACTTC.

This chain connects TRBV3-1 (or the pseudogene TRBV3-2) to TRBJ1-6, with D uncertain. This CDR3 is built from 15 residues. V lost 7 bases, J lost 4 bases, and 14 bases lay in between. CDR1 and CDR2 from the germline V gene are LGHDT and YNNKEL (reference sequence). The CDR3 region has the DNA TGTGCCAGCACGCCCCCGGCGGGTTATAATTCACCCCTCCACTTT. Protein product: CASTPPAGYNSPLHF.

The chain has TRBV5-6 and TRBJ2-1; a weak D match, TRBD1 (7 bases). The CDR3 totals 16 residues. CDR1 and CDR2 (germline): SGHDT, YYEEEE. Trimming stripped 0 bases from V and 6 bases from J, with 16 bases between. CDR3 protein: CASSLAGQGGLNEQFF. CDR3 nucleotide sequence: TGTGCCAGCAGCTTGGCCGGGCAGGGGGGTCTCAATGAGCAGTTCTTC.

The V and J genes are TRBV28 and TRBJ1-5; 7 bases map to TRBD1. The CDR3 totals 14 residues. V lost 4 bases to trimming and J lost 7 bases; unmatched junction nucleotides: 7. Germline V lookup: CDR1 MDHEN, CDR2 SYDVKM. CDR3 in DNA: TGTGCCAGCAGTTCTACAGGGGACACACAGCCCCAGCATTTT. Translating it yields CASSSTGDTQPQHF. The full variable domain, its missing parts supplied by reference TRBV28 and TRBJ1-5, is DVKVTQSSRYLVKRTGEKVFLECVQDMDHENMFWYRQDPGLGLRLIYFSYDVKMKEKGDIPEGYSVSREKKERFSLILESASTNQTSMYLCASSSTGDTQPQHFGDGTRLSIL.

The chain combines TRBV19 with TRBJ2-2; TRBD1 might be the D (5 bases). Per germline, CDR1 LNHDA and CDR2 SQIVND (reference sequence). The CDR3 consists of 14 residues. Trimming took 5 bases from V and 4 from J, leaving 11 bases between them. CDR3 loop: CASSGAVPTGELFF. CDR3 nucleotides: TGTGCCAGTAGTGGGGCGGTGCCCACCGGGGAGCTGTTTTTT.

This chain uses TRBV4-2 with TRBJ2-3; D might be TRBD2 (6 bases). The CDR3 runs to 13 residues. Germline values: CDR1 LGHNA, CDR2 YNFKEQ. Trimming removed 0 bases at V and 6 bases at J, with 7 bases between. Written as DNA, the CDR3 is TGTGCCAGCAGCCAAGATCGGGGGGATACGCAGTATTTT. As protein: CASSQDRGDTQYF.

This chain links TRBV5-1 with TRBJ1-3; D possibly corresponds to TRBD1 (6 bases). CDR1 and CDR2 from the germline V gene are SGHRS and YFSETQ. The germline V and J ends were trimmed by 3 bases and 0 bases, with 13 bases remaining between them. The length of the CDR3 is 16 residues. CDR3 region: CASSSTGLISGNTIYF. For the CDR3, the DNA is TGCGCCAGCAGCTCGACAGGACTGATCTCTGGAAACACCATATATTTT.

The CDR3 DNA reads as TGTGCCAGCAGTACGGGACTCGAGGAAAAACTGTTTTTT. Encoded protein: CASSTGLEEKLFF. The chain employs TRBV6-5 and TRBJ1-4, with D perhaps TRBD1 (5 bases). The CDR3 has 13 amino acids. The V gene's germline CDR1 is MNHEY and CDR2 SVGAGI. Between the trimmed V and J ends, which lost 5 bases and 8 bases, there was a span of 12 bases.

This chain connects TRBV4-2 to TRBJ2-3, with D perhaps TRBD2 (6 bases). This CDR3 contains 14 residues. In germline, CDR1 is LGHNA, CDR2 YNFKEQ. Trimming left V 3 bases short and J 8 bases short, with 15 bases between. The CDR3 loop is CASSQGGTGSTQYF. The DNA of the CDR3 is TGTGCCAGCAGCCAGGGCGGGACTGGCAGTACGCAGTATTTT.

The chain joins TRBV12-3 or TRBV12-4 to TRBJ2-7; D ambiguous. V gave up 3 bases and J gave up 1 base, with 7 bases separating them. This CDR3 contains 13 residues. The CDR3 here is CASSLVQSYEQYF. The CDR3 DNA follows: TGTGCCAGCAGTTTGGTCCAGTCCTACGAGCAGTACTTC.

This clone was detected only a few times. The chain has TRBV19 and TRBJ1-1; the match to TRBD1 covers 10 bases. This CDR3 has 15 amino acids. Germline values: CDR1 LNHDA, CDR2 SQIVND (reference sequence). J was trimmed by 4 bases and V by 1 base; bases with no gene match: 3. For the CDR3, the DNA is TGTGCCAGTAGTATAGTCGGACAGGGGGGCACTGAAGCTTTCTTT. Protein sequence: CASSIVGQGGTEAFF.

The rearrangement joins TRBV21-1 to TRBJ1-2; TRBD1 is taken as the D call from the table, unchecked against the DNA. TRBV21-1 is a listed pseudogene. This CDR3 has 16 residues. CDR3 DNA sequence: TGTGCCAGCAGCAAAGAAGTTTATGGGACAGGGTATGGCTACACCTTC. Translating gives CASSKEVYGTGYGYTF.

The chain employs TRBV4-2 and TRBJ1-1, with D unresolved. CDR3 size: 15 residues. The V end lost 3 bases, the J end lost 5 bases, and 16 bases lay between the germline ends. Germline V lookup: CDR1 LGHNA, CDR2 YNFKEQ. The CDR3 region is CASSQGPSWETEAFF. The CDR3 DNA reads TGTGCCAGCAGCCAGGGCCCTTCCTGGGAGACTGAAGCTTTCTTT.

This rearrangement joins TRBV5-1 to TRBJ1-1; D unclear. Germline lookup yields CDR1 SGHRS and CDR2 YFSETQ. The CDR3 contains 14 residues. Trimming pared 5 bases from V and 0 bases from J, leaving 11 bases between. CDR3 coding DNA: TGCGCCAGCAGTCCACTTCGCATGAACACTGAAGCTTTCTTT. Its translation is CASSPLRMNTEAFF.

The rearrangement joins TRBV5-1 to TRBJ2-1; possibly TRBD1 for D (6 bases). This CDR3 is 15 amino acids long. The germline V and J ends were trimmed by 2 bases and 5 bases, with 14 bases remaining between them. Per germline, CDR1 SGHRS and CDR2 YFSETQ. The CDR3 is CASSFLQGGDNEQFF. Here the CDR3 DNA reads TGCGCCAGCAGCTTTCTACAGGGTGGGGACAATGAGCAGTTCTTC.

This clone was counted a few times. The chain joins TRBV21-1 to TRBJ2-2; the table's D call of TRBD2 was not tested on the DNA. TRBV21-1 is described as a pseudogene. The CDR3 totals 16 residues. The CDR3 is CASSNQRGANTGELFF. CDR3 coding DNA: TGTGCCAGCAGCAACCAGCGGGGGGCGAACACCGGGGAGCTGTTTTTT.

The chain recombines TRBV9 with TRBJ2-1; 8 bases align to TRBD2. V was clipped by 6 bases and J by 5 bases; unmatched bases: 10. The germline CDR1 and CDR2 sequences are SGDLS and YYNGEE. This CDR3 is built from 15 residues. The CDR3 DNA sequence: TGTGCCAGCACCTACCGGGGGGGCCACGACAATGAGCAGTTCTTC. As protein: CASTYRGGHDNEQFF.

Note on this clone: Other nucleotide sequences from this sample produce the same CDR3. The chain is built from TRBV12-3 or TRBV12-4 and TRBJ2-1; D is ambiguous. The CDR3 sequence is 11 residues long. V lost 6 bases and J 4 bases, leaving 4 bases between the germline ends. The chain's CDR3 is CASSRYNEQFF. Written as DNA, the CDR3 is TGTGCCAGCAGCCGTTACAATGAGCAGTTCTTC.

This chain connects TRBV12-3 or TRBV12-4 to TRBJ2-1, with D possibly being TRBD1 (6 bases). The length of the CDR3 is 12 residues. V dropped 0 bases and J dropped 12 bases, with 9 bases sitting between them. CDR3 sequence reads: CASSLAVTGQFF. The CDR3 DNA sequence: TGTGCCAGCAGTTTAGCCGTGACAGGGCAGTTCTTC.